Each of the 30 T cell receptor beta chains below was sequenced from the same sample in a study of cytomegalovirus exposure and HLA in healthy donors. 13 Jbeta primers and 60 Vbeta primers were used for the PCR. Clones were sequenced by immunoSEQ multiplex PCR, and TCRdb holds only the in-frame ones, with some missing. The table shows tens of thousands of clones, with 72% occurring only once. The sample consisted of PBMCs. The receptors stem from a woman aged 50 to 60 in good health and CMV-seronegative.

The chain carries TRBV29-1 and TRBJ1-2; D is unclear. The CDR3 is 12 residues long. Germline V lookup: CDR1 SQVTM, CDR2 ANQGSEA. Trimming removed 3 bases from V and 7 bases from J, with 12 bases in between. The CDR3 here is CSVDVLGGGYTF. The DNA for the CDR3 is TGCAGCGTTGATGTACTGGGAGGTGGCTACACCTTC.

CDR3 nucleotides: TGTGCCACGGGGCGGGGGGGCCAGGATACGCAGTATTTT. As protein: CATGRGGQDTQYF. The J gene is TRBJ2-3, the V gene TRBV30, with TRBD2 matching over 9 bases. Germline V CDR1 and CDR2: GTSNPN, SVGIG (reference sequence). Unmatched junction bases numbered 9, after V lost 8 bases and J lost 6 bases. There are 13 residues in the CDR3.

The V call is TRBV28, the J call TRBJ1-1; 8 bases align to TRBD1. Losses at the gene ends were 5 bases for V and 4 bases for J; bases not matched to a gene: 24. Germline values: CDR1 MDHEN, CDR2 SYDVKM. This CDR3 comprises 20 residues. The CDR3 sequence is CASSPPFVVGRSDRGTEAFF. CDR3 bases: TGTGCCAGCAGTCCGCCTTTTGTGGTTGGGAGATCAGACAGGGGCACTGAAGCTTTCTTT.

CDR3 sequence (DNA): TGTGCCAGCAGTGACGGGAGCGCTAATGAAAAACTGTTTTTT. Amino acids: CASSDGSANEKLFF. The rearrangement joins TRBV6-1 to TRBJ1-4; no clear D gene. CDR1 is MNHNS and CDR2 is SASEGT in the germline V gene. This CDR3 has 14 amino acids. V was shortened by 3 bases and J by 3 bases, with 8 bases between the two germline ends.

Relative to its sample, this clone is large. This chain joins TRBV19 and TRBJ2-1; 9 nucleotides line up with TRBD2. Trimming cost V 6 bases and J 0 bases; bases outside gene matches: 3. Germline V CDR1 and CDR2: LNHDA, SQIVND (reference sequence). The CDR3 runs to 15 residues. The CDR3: CASSATSGSYNEQFF. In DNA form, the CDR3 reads TGTGCCAGTAGCGCGACTAGCGGCTCCTACAATGAGCAGTTCTTC.

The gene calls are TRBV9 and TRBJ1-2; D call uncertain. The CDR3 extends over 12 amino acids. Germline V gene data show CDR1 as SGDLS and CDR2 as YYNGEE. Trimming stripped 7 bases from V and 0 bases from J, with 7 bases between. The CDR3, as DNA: TGTGCCAGCGGCGGAGCTAACTATGGCTACACCTTC. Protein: CASGGANYGYTF. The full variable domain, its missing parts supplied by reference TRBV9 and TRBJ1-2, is DSGVTQTPKHLITATGQRVTLRCSPRSGDLSVYWYQQSLDQGLQFLIQYYNGEERAKGNILERFSAQQFPDLHSELNLSSLELGDSALYFCASGGANYGYTFGSGTRLTVV.

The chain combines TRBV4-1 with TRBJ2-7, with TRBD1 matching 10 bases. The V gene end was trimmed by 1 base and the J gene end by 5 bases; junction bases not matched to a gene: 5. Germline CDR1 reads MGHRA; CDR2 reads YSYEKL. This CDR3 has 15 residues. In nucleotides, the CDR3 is TGCGCCAGCAGCCAAGTGGGTGGGACAGGGGACGAGCAGTACTTC. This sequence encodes CASSQVGGTGDEQYF.

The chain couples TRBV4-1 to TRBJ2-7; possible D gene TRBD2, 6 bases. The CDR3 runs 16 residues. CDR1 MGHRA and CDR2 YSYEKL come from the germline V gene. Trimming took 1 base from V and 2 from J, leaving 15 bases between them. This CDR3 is CASSQARASETYEQYF. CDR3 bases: TGCGCCAGCAGCCAAGCAAGGGCTAGCGAGACCTACGAGCAGTACTTC.

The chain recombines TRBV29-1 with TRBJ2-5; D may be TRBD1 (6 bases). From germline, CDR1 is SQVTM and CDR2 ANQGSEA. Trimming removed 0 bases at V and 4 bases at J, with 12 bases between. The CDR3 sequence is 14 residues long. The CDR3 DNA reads TGCAGCGTTGAAGAGGGAACAGGGCTAGAGACCCAGTACTTC. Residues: CSVEEGTGLETQYF.

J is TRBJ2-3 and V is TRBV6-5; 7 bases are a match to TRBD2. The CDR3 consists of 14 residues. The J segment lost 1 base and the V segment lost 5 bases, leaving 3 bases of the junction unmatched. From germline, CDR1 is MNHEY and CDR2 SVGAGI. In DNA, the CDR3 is TGTGCCAGCAGTCGGGGGGTTGGCACAGATACGCAGTATTTT. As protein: CASSRGVGTDTQYF.

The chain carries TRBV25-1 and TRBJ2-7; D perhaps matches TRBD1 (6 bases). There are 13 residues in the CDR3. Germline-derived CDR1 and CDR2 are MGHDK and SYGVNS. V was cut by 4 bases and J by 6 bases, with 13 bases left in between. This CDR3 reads CASSVHQGFEQYF. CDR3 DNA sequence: TGTGCCAGCAGTGTACATCAGGGGTTCGAGCAGTACTTC.

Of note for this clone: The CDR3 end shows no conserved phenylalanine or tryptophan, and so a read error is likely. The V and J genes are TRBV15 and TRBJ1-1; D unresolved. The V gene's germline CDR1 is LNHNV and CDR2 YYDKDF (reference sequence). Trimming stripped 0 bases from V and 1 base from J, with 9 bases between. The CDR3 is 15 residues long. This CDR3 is CATSRDRAGNTEAFV. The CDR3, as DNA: TGTGCCACCAGCAGAGATCGGGCGGGGAACACTGAAGCTTTCGTT.

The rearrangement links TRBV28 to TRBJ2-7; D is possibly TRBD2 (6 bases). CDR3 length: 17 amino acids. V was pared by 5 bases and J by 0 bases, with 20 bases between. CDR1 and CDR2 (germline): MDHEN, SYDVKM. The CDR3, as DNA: TGTGCCAGCAGTCCAGCCCGCGGGACCAAACACTCCTACGAGCAGTACTTC. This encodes CASSPARGTKHSYEQYF.

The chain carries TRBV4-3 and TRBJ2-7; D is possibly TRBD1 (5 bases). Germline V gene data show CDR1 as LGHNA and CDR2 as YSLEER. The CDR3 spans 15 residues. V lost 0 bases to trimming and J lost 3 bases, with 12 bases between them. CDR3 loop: CASSQDHAGRYEQYF. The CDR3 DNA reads TGCGCCAGCAGCCAAGATCACGCAGGGCGCTACGAGCAGTACTTC.

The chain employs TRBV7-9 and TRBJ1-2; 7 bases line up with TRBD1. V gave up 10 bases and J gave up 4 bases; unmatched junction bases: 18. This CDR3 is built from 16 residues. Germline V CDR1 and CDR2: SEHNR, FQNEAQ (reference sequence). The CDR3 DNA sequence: TGTGCCACCTCCCCCCCGGGACAGAAAATTCGCTATGGCTACACCTTC. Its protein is CATSPPGQKIRYGYTF.

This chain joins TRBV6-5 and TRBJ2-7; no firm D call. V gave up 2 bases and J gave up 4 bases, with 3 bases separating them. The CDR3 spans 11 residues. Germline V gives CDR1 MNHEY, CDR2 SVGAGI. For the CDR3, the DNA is TGTGCCAGCAGTTACCTGTACGAGCAGTACTTC. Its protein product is CASSYLYEQYF.

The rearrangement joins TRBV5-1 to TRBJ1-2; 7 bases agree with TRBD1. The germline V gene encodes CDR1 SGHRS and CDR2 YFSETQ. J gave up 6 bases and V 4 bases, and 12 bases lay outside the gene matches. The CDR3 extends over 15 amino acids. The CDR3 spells CASSPGQETGHGYTF. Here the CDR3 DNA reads TGCGCCAGCAGCCCAGGACAGGAGACAGGGCATGGCTACACCTTC.

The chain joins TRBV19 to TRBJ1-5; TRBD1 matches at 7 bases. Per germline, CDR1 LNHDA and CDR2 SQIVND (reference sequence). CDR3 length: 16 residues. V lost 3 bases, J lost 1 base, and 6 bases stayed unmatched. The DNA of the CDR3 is TGTGCCAGTAGTATGGTAGGGGGACAGAGCAATCAGCCCCAGCATTTT. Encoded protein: CASSMVGGQSNQPQHF.

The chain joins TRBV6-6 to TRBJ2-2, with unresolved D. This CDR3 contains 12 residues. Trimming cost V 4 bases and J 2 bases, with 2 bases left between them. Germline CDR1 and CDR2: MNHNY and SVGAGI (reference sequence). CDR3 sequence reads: CASSSNTGELFF. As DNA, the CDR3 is TGTGCCAGCAGTTCTAACACCGGGGAGCTGTTTTTT.

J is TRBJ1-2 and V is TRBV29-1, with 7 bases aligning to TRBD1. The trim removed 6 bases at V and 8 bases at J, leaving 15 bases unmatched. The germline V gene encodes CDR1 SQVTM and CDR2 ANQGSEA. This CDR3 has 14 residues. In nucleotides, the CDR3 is TGCAGCGTCCATCCGGGACAGATACCAGGGGGCTACACCTTC. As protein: CSVHPGQIPGGYTF.

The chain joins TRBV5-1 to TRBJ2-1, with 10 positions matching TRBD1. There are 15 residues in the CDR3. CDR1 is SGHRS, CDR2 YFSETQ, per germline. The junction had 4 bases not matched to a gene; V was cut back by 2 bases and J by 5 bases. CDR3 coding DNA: TGCGCCAGCAGCTTAGGGACAGGGGAGCACAATGAGCAGTTCTTC. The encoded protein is CASSLGTGEHNEQFF.

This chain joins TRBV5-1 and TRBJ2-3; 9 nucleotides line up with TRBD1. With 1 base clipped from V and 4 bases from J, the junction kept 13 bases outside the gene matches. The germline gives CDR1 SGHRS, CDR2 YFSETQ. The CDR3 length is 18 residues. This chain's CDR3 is CASSLNVGTGGESDTQYF. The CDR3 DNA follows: TGCGCCAGCAGCTTGAATGTTGGAACAGGGGGCGAGTCAGATACGCAGTATTTT.

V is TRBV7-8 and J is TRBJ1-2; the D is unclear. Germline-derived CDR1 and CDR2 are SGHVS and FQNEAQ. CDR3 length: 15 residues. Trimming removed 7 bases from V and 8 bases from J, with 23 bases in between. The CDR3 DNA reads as TGTGCCAGCAACCCTGGAGCCCTAGGCGGGGAAGGCTACACCTTC. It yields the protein CASNPGALGGEGYTF.

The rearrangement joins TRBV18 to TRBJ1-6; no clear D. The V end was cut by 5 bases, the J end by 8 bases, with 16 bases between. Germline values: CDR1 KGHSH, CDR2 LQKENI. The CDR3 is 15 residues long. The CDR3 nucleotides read TGTGCCAGCTCATCAATAACGAAACGGGATTCACCCCTCCACTTT. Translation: CASSSITKRDSPLHF.

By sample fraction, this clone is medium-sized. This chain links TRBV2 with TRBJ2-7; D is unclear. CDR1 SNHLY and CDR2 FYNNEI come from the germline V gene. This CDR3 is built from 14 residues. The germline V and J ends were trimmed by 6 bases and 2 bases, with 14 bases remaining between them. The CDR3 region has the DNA TGTGCCAGCAGGTTTGCTGACGGAGCCTACGAGCAGTACTTC. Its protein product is CASRFADGAYEQYF.

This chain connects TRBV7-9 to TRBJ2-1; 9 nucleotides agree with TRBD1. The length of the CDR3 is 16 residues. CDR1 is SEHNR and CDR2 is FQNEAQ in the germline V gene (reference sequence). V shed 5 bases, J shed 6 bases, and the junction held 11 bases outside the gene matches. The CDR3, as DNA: TGTGCCAGCAGCCACCTCACGGGGGGACAGGGCAATGAGCAGTTCTTC. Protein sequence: CASSHLTGGQGNEQFF.

DNA of the CDR3: TGCAGTGCTAGTAATAGCGGGAAGCAGTTCTTC. Translated, it gives CSASNSGKQFF. V is TRBV20-1 and J is TRBJ2-1, with 8 bases identical to TRBD2. After removal of 3 bases from V and 11 bases from J, the junction contained 3 bases not matched to a gene. The germline V gene has CDR1 DFQATT and CDR2 SNEGSKA (reference sequence). CDR3 length equals 11 residues.

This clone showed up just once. The CDR3 DNA follows: TGTGCCACCAGCAGAGATGGGCGGGACCCCCTCACCTTC. Translation gives CATSRDGRDPLTF. The J gene is TRBJ1-2, the V gene TRBV15; D may be TRBD1 (5 bases). Between the trimmed V and J ends, which lost 0 bases and 13 bases, there was a span of 15 bases. The CDR3 runs to 13 residues. Germline-derived CDR1 and CDR2 are LNHNV and YYDKDF (reference sequence).

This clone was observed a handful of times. The CDR3 spells CSVVVSEQYF. CDR3 bases: TGCAGCGTGGTGGTGAGCGAGCAGTACTTC. The chain joins TRBV29-1 to TRBJ2-7; no definite D call. The CDR3 spans 10 residues. Per germline, CDR1 SQVTM and CDR2 ANQGSEA. Trimming shortened V by 6 bases and J by 6 bases, and 9 bases separated the two germline ends.

CDR3 region: CASSLGGDSYNEQFF. As DNA, the CDR3 is TGTGCCAGCAGCTTAGGCGGGGATTCCTACAATGAGCAGTTCTTC. J is TRBJ2-1 and V is TRBV9, with D perhaps matching TRBD2 (6 bases). The CDR3 loop spans 15 amino acids. The V end was cut by 4 bases, the J end by 1 base, with 12 bases between. The germline gives CDR1 SGDLS, CDR2 YYNGEE.